This T cell receptor beta chain was identified during a study of cytomegalovirus exposure and HLA in healthy donors (dated by TCRdb to about 2017). Concerning the study at large: According to an earlier analysis of several hundred of the donors, about 179 million T cells yielded roughly 100 million unique TCR beta sequences and approximately 300 Gb of sequence data. Approximately 300 gigabases of sequencing data and tens of millions of unique TCR sequences were included in an early release covering under 650 HLA-typed donors. Of the 300 to 400 genotyped donors, around 81% fell in the genetic ancestry cluster associated with self-reported Caucasian donors. The study aimed to test whether cataloging public T cell receptors could reveal signatures of past pathogen exposure. Using immunosequencing, the study profiled T cell repertoires from around 680 subjects and related those repertoires to cytomegalovirus serostatus. Besides the first cohort of roughly 660 subjects, a separate validation cohort made up of some 110 different subjects was used. To predict cytomegalovirus infection status, the study brought together high-throughput TCR immunosequencing, statistical association of individual TCRs with disease status, and machine learning. A later analysis re-examined previously published TCR beta repertoires from several hundred donors and added high-resolution HLA genotyping to investigate patterns of TCR occurrence. The later analysis used no new phenotypic data to find candidate immune exposures, relying instead on TCR beta sequences and their occurrence across donors. To decide whether each TCR beta V gene segment behaved as functional or pseudogenic, an earlier analysis of fewer than 750 of the donors relied on high-throughput TCR beta sequencing. Alongside the repertoire data, information on donor age, sex, ethnicity and CMV serostatus was compiled. A later genetic analysis took genome-wide SNP genotypes for about 55% of the 666 donors and used that subset as a discovery cohort. All discovery cohort repertoires had been generated on a single sequencing platform. HLA typing covered class I and class II loci at four-digit resolution. Typing coverage varied by locus: about 620-640 donors for A, B, C, DRB1 and DQB1; roughly 560 for DQA1; over 600 for DPA1; approximately 450 for DPB1. Roughly five DR-DQ haplotypes were handled as single units for association and clustering, since linkage in the cohort was strong. On average, around 230,000 unique TCR beta nucleotide sequences were sequenced per donor among fewer than 500 genotyped donors of the cohort, with about 19% of those sequences being non-productive.

Study-wide conclusions, independent of this receptor: The earlier analysis of nearly 600 of the donors excluded roughly 17 rarely observed V segments, including chromosome 9 orphons, because counts were too low. In a later genetic analysis, a missense DCLRE1C variant was associated with V-gene and J-gene trimming of TCR beta chains, and the association was replicated in an independent cohort. In a later analysis, 15,000 to 20,000 TCR beta sequences were associated with specific HLA alleles at a false discovery rate of 0.05. Assigning TCR associations to individual alleles was difficult when HLA alleles, especially DR and DQ, strongly co-occurred. The 87-base-pair reads could not distinguish some IMGT-functional V segments, including TRBV6-2 and TRBV6-3, so those segments were excluded. In an earlier analysis of under 600 of the donors, most TCR beta V segments were observed in productive rearrangements about 90% or about 30% of the time, broadly matching IMGT annotations. It was suggested by the authors that the approach could potentially be generalized to other disease states and immunological phenotypes. For the cohort, immune exposure information was limited to CMV serostatus. Presence/absence analyses assumed roughly uniform sequencing depth across donors, an assumption that may not hold. A cluster of highly shared sequence variants was judged likely to be a technical artifact of the sequencing pipeline. HLA typing was unavailable for some donors at each locus, so association tests used only the typed subset. Compared with the approximately 600-donor mean, donors in an Asian-associated ancestry cluster had fewer N-insertions in productive TCRs, according to a later genetic analysis. Across donors, most TCR sequences were observed very rarely, whereas some public TCRs were present in many individuals. Most CMV-associated TCR beta chains appeared to be HLA-restricted in a later analysis, and the HLA associations seemed to be driven largely by CMV exposure. A later analysis found that HLA-associated TCR beta chains were more clonally expanded and had lower generation probabilities than equally common non-associated chains. Cytomegalovirus status was reported to be diagnosed by the classifier with high specificity and sensitivity in both the original and validation cohorts. A few of the identified cytomegalovirus-associated TCR beta chains were confirmed in vitro to be specific for cytomegalovirus antigens. Only TCR beta chains were sequenced in this cohort, and the absence of alpha or paired-chain data limited detectable features. Correlated functional status among segregating V segments might reflect linkage disequilibrium, but an unknown experimental factor could not be ruled out. In the study, 150 to 200 TCR beta chains were listed as associated with cytomegalovirus. A later analysis reported that several top co-occurrence clusters appeared linked to parvovirus B19, influenza, CMV and Epstein-Barr virus. A further reported finding was that TCR beta sequences accurately predicted the HLA-A and HLA-B alleles for most subjects in the first cohort. A later analysis found that TCR association rates varied across HLA loci, with DRB1 alleles showing the most associated TCRs and HLA-C alleles the fewest.

For this clone: Its target antigen remains unknown. Base-call qualities are not available, and no considerably larger clone is one nucleotide away.

The receptor library was made with the immunoSEQ multiplex PCR assay. For the multiplex PCR, a mixture combining 60 forward primers for TCR Vbeta segments and 13 reverse primers for TCR Jbeta segments was used. The CDR3 region of rearranged TCR beta genes was amplified from genomic DNA with a multiplex PCR assay. The Illumina HiSeq System was used to sequence the amplified TCR beta libraries as 87-base-pair reads. The authors processed their data as follows. In a later analysis, tens of millions of unique TCR beta chains were counted across the 500 to 700 repertoires, and around 10 million of these chains were shared by at least two donors. Raw reads were error-corrected and collapsed into unique sequences with a nearest-neighbor algorithm that merged closely related sequences to remove PCR and sequencing errors. CDR3 sequences were aligned to IMGT reference sequences to assign V, D and J gene segments. For a sequence to be retained, at least a six-nucleotide match to both a V gene segment and a J gene segment was required. A rearrangement was called productive if the CDR3 had no stop codons and remained in frame with V and J, and every other rearrangement was called non-productive. CDR3 was defined by IMGT convention, running from the second conserved V-encoded cysteine to the conserved J-encoded phenylalanine. In an earlier analysis of around 600 of the donors, sequences lacking an unambiguous match to a single V gene segment were excluded. In an earlier analysis of a few hundred of the donors, V segments were called functional above 56.7% productive rearrangements and were called segregating when the between-donor standard deviation exceeded 5%. A statistical classification framework was developed to diagnose cytomegalovirus status using the catalog of TCR beta chain sequences. In a later analysis, TCR nucleotide sequences were compared against IMGT/GENE-DB human TR gene sequences so that V and J genes could be assigned. A later analysis assigned CDR3 sequences and most-parsimonious VDJ recombination scenarios with the TCRdist pipeline. In a later analysis, every TCR beta chain was defined by the combination of its CDR3 amino acid sequence and its V-gene family, and reads without a unique V-gene family were dropped. As a way to deal with suspected cross-contamination and a sequencing artifact, a later analysis dropped more than 500 nucleotide sequences that were highly shared and had low generation probability. A later analysis calculated a clonal expansion index for each public chain from normalized within-repertoire ranks of inferred template counts. Generation probabilities in a later analysis came from a VDJ recombination model fitted to out-of-frame rearrangements, and those results were checked against IGoR. In a later analysis, hypergeometric tests were used to score TCR-TCR, TCR-HLA and TCR-CMV co-occurrence, with a repertoire-size bias correction applied to TCR pairs. In a later analysis, false discovery rates were estimated by permuting HLA or CMV assignments 20 times. In a later analysis, co-occurring TCRs were grouped using DBSCAN, with TCRdist sequence similarity added in when clustering inside HLA-allele-positive subsets. Repertoires with fewer than 30,000 or more than 120,000 public chains, plus five repertoires with anomalous nucleotide sharing, were excluded from co-occurrence clustering. TCRdb took this table from immuneACCESS and kept in-frame rearrangements with V and J called. Such tables lack part of the clones; where checked against another copy, unresolved V genes explain under half of the gap, and the rest is unexplained. V, J and clone size were drawn from that table, and D and trimming were deduced from the DNA. The sample table holds about 35,000 clones, of which 70% to 85% were seen once. The ten largest make up roughly 4% of the sample.

The cohort was made up of hundreds of healthy bone marrow donors. Cohort members were all nominally healthy when sampled, although unrecorded immune exposures were likely present. The donor tested CMV seronegative and was one of the 352 seronegative cohort members. A peripheral blood sample was collected from each donor, and TCR beta sequencing was performed on peripheral blood mononuclear cells. Genomic DNA was extracted from the blood cell samples with the Qiagen DNeasy Blood Extraction Kit. Relative to germline, V is 4 bases shorter and J is 2 bases shorter, with 20 bases between their ends. The CDR3 covers 17 residues, taking in both the cysteine and the phenylalanine. Left in the record is the CDR3 DNA by itself, 51 bases read in frame from the first base. Looking up the germline V gene yields CDR1 MDHEN and CDR2 SYDVKM.

The specimen sequenced was PBMCs. The rearranged segments are TRBV28 and TRBJ1-1; the D gene is perhaps TRBD1, from 6 matching bases. The receptor comes from a woman between 18 and 30 years old in good health and CMV-seronegative. CDR3 region: CASSSIRTGRGNTEAFF. Here is the DNA: TGTGCCAGCAGTTCCATCCGAACAGGGAGGGGTAACACTGAAGCTTTCTTT.